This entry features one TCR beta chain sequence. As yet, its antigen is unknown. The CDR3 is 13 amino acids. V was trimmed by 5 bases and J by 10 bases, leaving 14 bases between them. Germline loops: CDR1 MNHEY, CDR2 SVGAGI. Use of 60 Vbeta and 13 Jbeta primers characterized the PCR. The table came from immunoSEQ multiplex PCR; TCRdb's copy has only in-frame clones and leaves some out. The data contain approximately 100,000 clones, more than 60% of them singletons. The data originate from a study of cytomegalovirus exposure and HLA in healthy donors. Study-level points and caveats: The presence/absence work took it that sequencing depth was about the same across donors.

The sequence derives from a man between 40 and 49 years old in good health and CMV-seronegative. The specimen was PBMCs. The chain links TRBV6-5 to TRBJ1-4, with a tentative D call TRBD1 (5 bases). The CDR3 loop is CASSRGREGKLFF. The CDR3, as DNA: TGTGCCAGCAGTAGAGGCAGGGAGGGAAAACTGTTTTTT.